The next 27 T cell receptor beta chains were all read from a single sample in a study of blood T cell repertoires in COVID-19. TCRdb's copy holds only in-frame clones and misses some; the assay was immunoSEQ multiplex PCR. This sample yields some 370,000 clones, of which around 83% are seen a single time; around 5% belongs to the top ten. Sequencing input: PBMCs or T cells enriched from blood (not recorded which). These receptors came from a woman aged 50 to 60 who had recovered from COVID-19.

J is TRBJ1-1 and V is TRBV11-2; D is possibly TRBD1 (6 bases). With 4 bases removed from V and 7 bases from J, the gap between germline ends came to 16 bases. The CDR3 is made up of 14 amino acids. The germline V gene encodes CDR1 SGHAT and CDR2 FQNNGV. CDR3 protein: CASSSTPTRGEAFF. In DNA, the CDR3 is TGTGCCAGCAGCTCCACACCCACCAGGGGTGAAGCTTTCTTT.

This chain joins TRBV5-1 and TRBJ2-2; 7 bases line up with TRBD2. The CDR3 consists of 15 residues. Looked up from germline, CDR1 is SGHRS and CDR2 is YFSETQ. Trimming took 7 bases from V and 1 from J; bases not matched to a gene: 7. The CDR3 DNA reads as TGCGCCAGCTCCAAACTAGCGCAGAACACCGGGGAGCTGTTTTTT. Translating gives CASSKLAQNTGELFF.

The V and J genes are TRBV20-1 and TRBJ2-1, with 9 nucleotides matching TRBD1. The CDR3 has 12 residues. The J segment lost 9 bases and the V segment lost 3 bases, leaving 3 bases of the junction unmatched. Germline-derived CDR1 and CDR2 are DFQATT and SNEGSKA (reference sequence). CDR3 region: CSASTGGGEQFF. CDR3 DNA sequence: TGCAGTGCTAGTACAGGGGGCGGTGAGCAGTTCTTC.

This sequence joins TRBV6-2 or TRBV6-3 and TRBJ2-2, with 9 positions matching TRBD1. Germline V gene data show CDR1 as MNHEY and CDR2 as SVGEGT. Unmatched junction bases numbered 3, after V lost 1 base and J lost 3 bases. The CDR3 covers 16 residues. The CDR3 nucleotides are TGTGCCAGCAGTTACTGGGGACAGGGACACACCGGGGAGCTGTTTTTT. Translation gives CASSYWGQGHTGELFF.

This rearrangement joins TRBV27 to TRBJ1-5; 10 bases line up with TRBD1. The CDR3 length is 17 residues. Germline V gene sequence: CDR1 MNHEY, CDR2 SMNVEV (reference sequence). V dropped 5 bases and J dropped 2; count of bases not matched to a gene: 9. CDR3 in DNA: TGTGCCAGCAGTCCAAGGACAGGGGGTGTCGGCAATCAGCCCCAGCATTTT. Encoded protein: CASSPRTGGVGNQPQHF.

The gene calls are TRBV14 and TRBJ2-7, with D perhaps matching TRBD1 (7 bases). The CDR3 covers 17 residues. In germline, CDR1 is SGHDN, CDR2 FVKESK. Trimming pared 4 bases from V and 0 bases from J, leaving 19 bases between. The CDR3 loop reads CASSPRGVTYGSYEQYF. The CDR3, as DNA: TGTGCCAGCAGCCCCAGGGGGGTGACCTACGGCTCCTACGAGCAGTACTTC.

This clone appeared a few times. The chain couples TRBV7-2 to TRBJ2-7; D is undetermined. With 5 bases removed from V and 4 bases from J, the gap between germline ends came to 9 bases. Germline V gives CDR1 SGHTA, CDR2 FQGNSA. The CDR3 runs to 12 residues. DNA of the CDR3: TGTGCCAGCAGCCCCGACATTTACGAGCAGTACTTC. The encoded protein is CASSPDIYEQYF.

The rearrangement uses TRBV14 and TRBJ2-1, with 11 positions matching TRBD2. The CDR3 consists of 18 residues. Germline CDR1 reads SGHDN; CDR2 reads FVKESK. With 2 bases clipped from V and 2 bases from J, the junction kept 8 bases outside the gene matches. The CDR3 here is CASSQQLLAGGAYNEQFF. The CDR3, as DNA: TGTGCCAGCAGCCAACAGCTTTTAGCGGGGGGGGCCTACAATGAGCAGTTCTTC.

The V and J genes are TRBV27 and TRBJ2-5; D is unresolved. The CDR3 has 14 amino acids. Germline-derived CDR1 and CDR2 are MNHEY and SMNVEV (reference sequence). V shed 3 bases and J shed 5 bases, with 13 bases lying between them. CDR3 coding DNA: TGTGCCAGCAGTTTTTCCGGTTGGCGGGAGACCCAGTACTTC. Translating gives CASSFSGWRETQYF.

The CDR3 DNA reads as TGTGCCTGGAGTACCCAACGGGGTGGCTACGAGCAGTACTTC. This encodes CAWSTQRGGYEQYF. The genes are TRBV30 and TRBJ2-7; a possible D gene is TRBD2 (5 bases). The CDR3 has 14 residues. CDR1 GTSNPN and CDR2 SVGIG come from the germline V gene (reference sequence). The ends were cut back, 2 bases at V and 3 bases at J, with 14 bases in the middle.

V and J are TRBV30 and TRBJ1-5; TRBD1 is a possible D gene (5 bases). From germline, CDR1 is GTSNPN and CDR2 SVGIG (reference sequence). V shed 0 bases and J shed 6 bases, with 9 bases lying between them. The CDR3 loop spans 13 amino acids. CDR3 DNA: TGTGCCTGGAGTGTGACTGGGGCTCAGCCCCAGCATTTT. This gives the protein CAWSVTGAQPQHF.

The V call is TRBV5-5, the J call TRBJ2-7, with D maybe TRBD1 (6 bases). This CDR3 is built from 14 residues. The V end was cut by 0 bases, the J end by 5 bases, with 12 bases between. CDR1 is SGHKS and CDR2 is YYEKEE in the germline V gene (reference sequence). CDR3 in DNA: TGTGCCAGCAGCTTGGCGCCAGGGGTTGACGAGCAGTACTTC. Its translation: CASSLAPGVDEQYF.

Of note for this clone: The sample holds other DNA sequences that translate to the same CDR3. This chain connects TRBV7-3 to TRBJ1-1, with D uncertain. V shed 2 bases and J shed 0 bases, with 10 bases lying between them. The CDR3 is made up of 15 amino acids. Germline V gene sequence: CDR1 SGHTA, CDR2 FQGTGA. The CDR3 sequence: CASSLGGTMNTEAFF. In DNA, the CDR3 is TGTGCCAGCAGCTTAGGCGGCACTATGAACACTGAAGCTTTCTTT.

The rearrangement uses TRBV6-4 and TRBJ2-6; D might be TRBD2 (5 bases). V shed 4 bases and J shed 4 bases, with 5 bases lying between them. The germline V gene encodes CDR1 MRHNA and CDR2 SNTAGT. CDR3 length: 13 amino acids. The CDR3 sequence is CASSGEGANVLTF. The CDR3 DNA reads TGTGCCAGCAGTGGGGAGGGGGCCAACGTCCTGACTTTC.

The rearrangement uses TRBV6-2 or TRBV6-3 and TRBJ2-4; possible D gene TRBD1, 6 bases. Germline CDR1 MNHEY, CDR2 SVGEGT. The CDR3 spans 18 residues. Trimming took 4 bases from V and 4 from J, leaving 23 bases between them. CDR3 in amino acids: CASSFSGTRPVRKNIQYF. In nucleotides, the CDR3 is TGTGCCAGCAGTTTTTCCGGGACACGACCGGTCAGGAAAAACATTCAGTACTTC.

The chain couples TRBV5-1 to TRBJ2-3, with D possibly matching TRBD2 (6 bases). The CDR3 is made up of 15 amino acids. V was pared by 4 bases and J by 0 bases, with 12 bases between. Germline assignment: CDR1 SGHRS and CDR2 YFSETQ. DNA for the CDR3: TGCGCCAGCAGCGCCTCCGGGACTAGCACAGATACGCAGTATTTT. This codes for CASSASGTSTDTQYF. Complete variable domain (other parts from reference TRBV5-1 and TRBJ2-3): KAGVTQTPRYLIKTRGQQVTLSCSPISGHRSVSWYQQTPGQGLQFLFEYFSETQRNKGNFPGRFSGRQFSNSRSEMNVSTLELGDSALYLCASSASGTSTDTQYFGPGTRLTVL.

The rearrangement uses TRBV15 and TRBJ2-1, with TRBD2 matching 8 bases. Germline V lookup: CDR1 LNHNV, CDR2 YYDKDF (reference sequence). V lost 2 bases, J lost 7 bases, and 16 bases stayed unmatched. The CDR3 is 18 amino acids. DNA of the CDR3: TGTGCCACCAGCAGACCGGGTCTAGCGGGTGGGGGGAGAAATGAGCAGTTCTTC. Its protein product is CATSRPGLAGGGRNEQFF.

This clone was recorded a few times. The chain joins TRBV18 to TRBJ1-2, with 9 bases matching TRBD1. The CDR3 runs 15 residues. The V and J ends lost 6 bases and 6 bases, in that order; junction bases with no gene match: 11. From germline, CDR1 is KGHSH and CDR2 LQKENI. DNA of the CDR3: TGTGCCAGCTCCAAGGGGACAGGGATGATAGATGGCTACACCTTC. As protein: CASSKGTGMIDGYTF.

To note about this clone: Other nucleotide sequences in the sample specify the same CDR3. V usage is TRBV30 and J usage is TRBJ1-4; 7 bases are shared with TRBD1. Germline CDR1 reads GTSNPN; CDR2 reads SVGIG (reference sequence). There are 13 residues in the CDR3. V trimming: 2 bases; J trimming: 8 bases; junction bases outside the gene matches: 5. CDR3: CAWSRQGVEKLFF. The CDR3 DNA sequence: TGTGCCTGGAGTCGACAGGGCGTCGAAAAACTGTTTTTT.

The chain's CDR3 is CASSLLSGTFSNQPQHF. The DNA for the CDR3 is TGTGCCAGCAGTCTCTTAAGTGGGACATTTAGCAATCAGCCCCAGCATTTT. The rearrangement uses TRBV6-6 and TRBJ1-5; D possibly corresponds to TRBD1 (6 bases). V lost 5 bases and J lost 0, with 17 bases in between. This CDR3 contains 17 residues. CDR1 is MNHNY, CDR2 SVGAGI, per germline (reference sequence).

Only a few counts were recorded for this clone. The chain has TRBV6-2 or TRBV6-3 and TRBJ2-2, with D possibly TRBD1 on 8 matching bases. This CDR3 has 18 amino acids. Germline V gives CDR1 MNHEY, CDR2 SVGEGT. V was pared by 6 bases and J by 0 bases, with 20 bases between. The CDR3 coding sequence is TGTGCCAGCAGCCGTACAGGACAGGGAGGGGCGAACACCGGGGAGCTGTTTTTT. Translating it yields CASSRTGQGGANTGELFF.

This chain joins TRBV6-5 and TRBJ2-5; 13 bases agree with TRBD2. Germline assignment: CDR1 MNHEY and CDR2 SVGAGI. The length of the CDR3 is 16 residues. V lost 4 bases and J lost 5; bases outside the gene matches: 7. The CDR3 DNA is TGTGCCAGCAGTTCCATCGGACTAGCGGGAGTGGAGACCCAGTACTTC. This gives the protein CASSSIGLAGVETQYF.

V and J are TRBV19 and TRBJ2-3, with 11 bases aligning to TRBD2. Unmatched junction bases numbered 8, after V lost 0 bases and J lost 0 bases. Per germline, CDR1 LNHDA and CDR2 SQIVND (reference sequence). The CDR3 extends over 19 amino acids. This CDR3 is CASSIEGPSGGFSTDTQYF. DNA for the CDR3: TGTGCCAGTAGTATAGAGGGGCCTAGCGGGGGGTTTAGCACAGATACGCAGTATTTT.

This rearrangement joins TRBV7-8 to TRBJ2-7; D remains ambiguous. The ends were cut back, 6 bases at V and 0 bases at J, with 18 bases in the middle. Germline V gene sequence: CDR1 SGHVS, CDR2 FQNEAQ. The CDR3 is 16 amino acids. The DNA for the CDR3 is TGTGCCAGCAGTCCCTCAGTTTTCGAATCCTCCTACGAGCAGTACTTC. Its protein product is CASSPSVFESSYEQYF.

The chain couples TRBV10-3 to TRBJ1-1, with 7 nucleotides matching TRBD1. CDR1 and CDR2 from the germline V gene are ENHRY and SYGVKD. Losses at the gene ends were 11 bases for V and 1 base for J; bases not matched to a gene: 7. The CDR3 is made up of 13 amino acids. CDR3 nucleotides: TGTGCCGTCCGGGACAGAGAGAACACTGAAGCTTTCTTT. Translation: CAVRDRENTEAFF.

V and J are TRBV9 and TRBJ1-3, with unresolved D. CDR1 SGDLS and CDR2 YYNGEE come from the germline V gene. CDR3 length: 16 residues. Trimming pared 3 bases from V and 0 bases from J, leaving 13 bases between. The CDR3 loop is CASSAAAAASGNTIYF. Written as DNA, the CDR3 is TGTGCCAGCAGCGCGGCAGCCGCGGCCTCTGGAAACACCATATATTTT. Full variable domain (missing parts from reference TRBV9 and TRBJ1-3): DSGVTQTPKHLITATGQRVTLRCSPRSGDLSVYWYQQSLDQGLQFLIQYYNGEERAKGNILERFSAQQFPDLHSELNLSSLELGDSALYFCASSAAAAASGNTIYFGEGSWLTVV.

This chain uses TRBV7-2 with TRBJ2-7; 8 nucleotides agree with TRBD1. The junction had 3 bases not matched to a gene; V was cut back by 5 bases and J by 3 bases. The germline V gene encodes CDR1 SGHTA and CDR2 FQGNSA. The CDR3 is 13 amino acids. For the CDR3, the DNA is TGTGCCAGCAGCAATGACAGGGGCTACGAGCAGTACTTC. Protein sequence: CASSNDRGYEQYF.